The clone carrying this T cell receptor (beta chain) was seen repeatedly, ten times or more. Its antigen is currently unknown. TCRdb processed the reads anew with MiXCR; each CDR3 protein has one entry. The sample has approximately 83,000 distinct CDR3 sequences, roughly a quarter seen once. The sample comes from a study of T cell repertoires in cytomegalovirus infection. Trimming left V 2 bases short and J 5 bases short, with 15 bases between. This CDR3 comprises 15 residues. The germline gives CDR1 MNHEY, CDR2 SVGAGI. The chain carries TRBV6-5 and TRBJ2-5; D tentatively reads TRBD1 or TRBD2 (5 bases each). The sequence was collected from a human donor in good health (CMV status not recorded). Some clones in this sample may be carry-over from other donors' samples. The starting material was CD8+ T cells from cultured PBMCs, obtained from culture after CMV antigen stimulation. In DNA form, the CDR3 reads TGTGCCAGCAGTTACCGCACGGGGCGGAGGGAGACCCAGTACTTC. Protein sequence: CASSYRTGRRETQYF.